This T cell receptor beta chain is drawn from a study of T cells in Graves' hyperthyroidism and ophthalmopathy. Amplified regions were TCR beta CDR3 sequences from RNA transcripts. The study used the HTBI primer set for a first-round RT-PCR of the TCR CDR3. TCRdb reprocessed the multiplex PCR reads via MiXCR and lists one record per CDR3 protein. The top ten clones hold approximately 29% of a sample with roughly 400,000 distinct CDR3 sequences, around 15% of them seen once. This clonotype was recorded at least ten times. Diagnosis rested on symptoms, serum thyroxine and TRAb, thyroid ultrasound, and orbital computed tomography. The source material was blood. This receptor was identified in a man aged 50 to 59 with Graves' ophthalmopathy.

The CDR3 reads CASSTNRGKTYNEQFF. CDR3 coding DNA: TGTGCCAGCAGTACTAACAGGGGAAAAACTTACAATGAGCAGTTCTTC. This chain links TRBV6-2 or TRBV6-3 with TRBJ2-1; 7 bases are a match to TRBD1. CDR3 length equals 16 residues. The V gene end was trimmed by 5 bases and the J gene end by 4 bases; junction bases not matched to a gene: 11. The V gene's germline CDR1 is MNHEY and CDR2 SVGEGT.